This TCR beta chain is from a study of cytomegalovirus exposure and HLA in healthy donors. The CDR3 is made up of 12 amino acids. Germline assignment: CDR1 SGHTA and CDR2 FQGNSA. The V end lost 6 bases, the J end lost 7 bases, and 10 bases lay between the germline ends. As to this clone: Its cognate antigen is unknown.

General observations from the study: The study designated over 150 TCR beta chains cytomegalovirus-associated. The study found most TCR sequences rare, yet found some public TCRs in many donors. Being productive about 90% or about 30% of the time was typical of most TCR beta V segments in an earlier analysis. Reports credit the classifier with highly specific, highly sensitive diagnosis of cytomegalovirus status.

The PCR had 60 Vbeta and 13 Jbeta primers. Sequencing used immunoSEQ multiplex PCR; TCRdb keeps in-frame clones, though not all of them. Its table lists roughly 140,000 clones. Sequencing was done on a sample of PBMCs. The V call is TRBV7-2, the J call TRBJ2-1, with D tentatively TRBD2 (5 bases). The clonotype comes from a man aged 35 to 55 in good health and CMV-seronegative. DNA of the CDR3: TGTGCCAGCAGTCCCCTAGCAAATGAGCAGTTCTTC. Residues: CASSPLANEQFF. Together with reference TRBV7-2 and TRBJ2-1, the CDR3 gives the full variable domain: GAGVSQSPSNKVTEKGKDVELRCDPISGHTALYWYRQSLGQGLEFLIYFQGNSAPDKSGLPSDRFSAERTGGSVSTLTIQRTQQEDSAVYLCASSPLANEQFFGPGTRLTVL.